This TCR beta chain is drawn from a study of shared clonotypes between healthy human individuals. CD45RO negativity and positive selection for CCR7 defined naive CD8 cells, a population that excluded terminally differentiated effector memory CD45RA+ cells. Deep-level assay runs were performed. Assay: immunoSEQ multiplex PCR; the TCRdb copy retains only in-frame clones and omits some. This table has some 1,900,000 clones, about 94% appearing once. The sample taken for sequencing was naive CD8+ T cells sorted from blood. The origin of this receptor is a young man in good health.

CDR3 sequence: CASSQVWGQMETPLHF. In nucleotides, the CDR3 is TGCGCCAGCAGCCAAGTCTGGGGGCAAATGGAGACACCCCTCCACTTT. V gene TRBV4-3 combines with J gene TRBJ1-6; a weak D match, TRBD1 (6 bases). CDR1 is LGHNA, CDR2 YSLEER, per germline. V was cut by 1 base and J by 11 bases, with 18 bases left in between. The CDR3 length is 16 residues.